This T cell receptor beta chain was identified during a study of OX40 agonist ivuxolimab in advanced cancers. About the study as a whole: The costimulatory receptor OX40 (CD134) was targeted by ivuxolimab, a fully human IgG2 agonistic monoclonal antibody. In the dose-escalation cohort, approximately 82% of patients were male, and the mean age was roughly 60 years with a range of roughly 20 to 85. The paper covers the monotherapy dose-escalation part of the phase I ivuxolimab trial, which included N of about 50 patients. Intravenous ivuxolimab was administered to patients every 2 weeks at six dose levels: 0.01, 0.1, 0.3, 1.5, 3 and 10 mg/kg. The point of sequencing TCRbeta in the periphery was to test whether ivuxolimab changed TCR sequence diversity and drove clonal T-cell expansion. Prior anti-PD-1, anti-PD-L1 or anti-CTLA-4 therapy was permitted, and checkpoint inhibitors had been received by around 39% of dose-escalation patients. Partial responses were achieved by three dose-escalation patients, of whom one had hepatocellular carcinoma and two had cutaneous melanoma. Among the 50 to 55 dose-escalation patients, about 20 had hepatocellular carcinoma, 15 or so melanoma, 9 renal cell carcinoma and 9 head and neck cancer.

As encoded in the germline V gene, CDR1 is SGHTA while CDR2 is FQGNSA. V loses 4 bases of germline sequence and J loses 0 bases, and the interval between the two ends is 7 bases. The CDR3 runs 14 residues from the cysteine to the phenylalanine. The entry retains the CDR3 DNA only, 42 bases that are in frame from base 1. The trial excluded patients who had a history of autoimmune disease or who were on systemic immunosuppression. Peripheral blood for TCR sequencing was drawn from every dose cohort at baseline, at cycle 4 day 1 and at cycle 7 day 1. The samples were taken from a phase I, first-in-human, multicenter, open-label dose-escalation trial of ivuxolimab. The trial enrolled adults with locally advanced or metastatic head and neck squamous cell, hepatocellular, melanoma or renal cell carcinoma. Before TCR sequencing, CD4+ T cells and CD8+ T cells from peripheral blood were sorted into separate populations.

On this clone itself: What this receptor recognizes is not known. No base qualities exist here, and no much larger clone lies one base off it. The sample contains more than one DNA sequence encoding this CDR3.

Overall results and qualifications from the work: After ivuxolimab, expanded clones were on average more numerous among CD8+ T cells than among CD4+ T cells. Low levels of normalized T-cell clonal expansion were also shown by some nonresponding patients. In the 0.1-3.0 mg/kg groups, partial responders were among the patients with the lowest normalized peripheral clonal expansion, particularly in CD8+ T cells. At doses of 0.1 to 3.0 mg/kg, clonal expansion of both CD4+ and CD8+ blood T cells was observed from baseline to week 6. Antigen specificity was not determined for the clonally expanded peripheral T cells.

Genomic DNA was isolated from the sorted cells so that the TCRbeta CDR3 region could be sequenced. The immunoSEQ Assay was used to sequence the TCRbeta CDR3 regions. In its TCRdb copy, this immuneACCESS table keeps in-frame sequences only and misses some clones. Where compared with another copy, unresolved V genes explain less than half of these, and the others have no known cause. The sample table shows 65,000 to 90,000 clones, and about 85% are seen once. Of the sample, 0.5% to 0.6% falls within the top ten clones. The receptor was derived from an adult with an advanced solid tumor such as melanoma, head and neck, liver or kidney cancer. The source was CD4+ or CD8+ T cells sorted from blood, collected in a trial of the OX40 agonist ivuxolimab. Rearrangement joined TRBV7-2 to TRBJ2-4; a confident D gene designation cannot be given. This receptor has the CDR3 CASSSGLAKNIQYF. The DNA sequence is as follows: TGTGCCAGCAGCTCTGGCCTAGCCAAAAACATTCAGTACTTC.